Given below is one T cell receptor beta chain in context. Its antigen is unidentified. The CDR3 loop spans 22 amino acids. Trimming left V 6 bases short and J 3 bases short, with 35 bases between. Germline loops: CDR1 MNHNS, CDR2 SASEGT. This entry is derived from a study of T cell repertoires in cytomegalovirus infection. On the study more broadly: Used in the study were CMV epitopes, some recently identified and HLA-C-restricted, others well-studied and HLA-B-restricted. Indications of both CMV infection and matching HLA type were provided by public TCR beta signatures.

MiXCR, run by TCRdb on the reads, gives a single entry per CDR3 protein. This sample has about 830,000 distinct CDR3 sequences; over 25% occur once, and the top ten carry approximately 13%. Overall study results and limits: CMV-specific TCR beta clonotypes restricted by HLA-C dominated the ex vivo response. Individuals carrying CMV plus the relevant HLA were identified by cumulative frequency of public TCR beta families.

Sequencing used cultured CD8+ T cells from PBMCs, obtained from culture after CMV antigen stimulation. The TCR was taken from a human donor in good health (CMV status not recorded). Some clones in this sample may be carry-over from other donors' samples. The chain couples TRBV6-1 to TRBJ2-2, with D perhaps TRBD1 or TRBD2 (6 bases each). CDR3 nucleotide sequence: TGTGCCAGCAGCTACATGAGGGGAACTTGGGGGGCTGAGGACAGACACACCGGGGAGCTGTTTTTT. Amino acid sequence: CASSYMRGTWGAEDRHTGELFF.